The 20 T cell receptor beta chains presented below share a single source sample, sequenced in a study of T cell repertoires in cytomegalovirus infection. TCRdb recomputed calls from the reads with MiXCR, one row per CDR3 protein. The table shows roughly 320,000 distinct CDR3 sequences, with around 9.5% occurring only once. The sample consisted of PBMCs. The receptors originated from a human donor in good health (CMV status not recorded). Some clones in this sample may be carry-over from other donors' samples.

The chain has TRBV4-1 and TRBJ1-1, with D perhaps matching TRBD1 (6 bases). The CDR3 runs to 14 residues. Germline CDR1 is MGHRA and CDR2 is YSYEKL. V lost 6 bases, J lost 1 base, and 12 bases lay in between. DNA for the CDR3: TGCGCCAGCAGAAACAGGGCTACGAACACTGAAGCTTTCTTT. As protein: CASRNRATNTEAFF.

This clonotype appeared many times. The chain links TRBV5-5 to TRBJ2-1; D might be TRBD2 (5 bases). V was cut by 1 base and J by 5 bases, with 19 bases left in between. Germline values: CDR1 SGHKS, CDR2 YYEKEE (reference sequence). The CDR3 extends over 17 amino acids. The CDR3 protein is CASSLQRPGRGNNEQFF. In nucleotides, the CDR3 is TGTGCCAGCAGCTTGCAGCGGCCAGGCCGTGGGAACAATGAGCAGTTCTTC.

This clonotype was seen only a few times. V usage is TRBV7-2 and J usage is TRBJ2-3; 7 bases map to TRBD2. The germline CDR1 and CDR2 sequences are SGHTA and FQGNSA. The CDR3 runs 15 residues. V trimming: 6 bases; J trimming: 4 bases; junction bases outside the gene matches: 10. The DNA of the CDR3 is TGTGCCAGCAGGGGGGGGGGGAGAAGGGCAGATACGCAGTATTTT. Its protein product is CASRGGGRRADTQYF. The full variable domain, with the rest looked up from reference TRBV7-2 and TRBJ2-3, is GAGVSQSPSNKVTEKGKDVELRCDPISGHTALYWYRQSLGQGLEFLIYFQGNSAPDKSGLPSDRFSAERTGGSVSTLTIQRTQQEDSAVYLCASRGGGRRADTQYFGPGTRLTVL.

The V and J genes are TRBV7-4 and TRBJ2-5, with 7 positions matching TRBD1. Trimming cost V 8 bases and J 1 base; bases outside gene matches: 7. Looked up from germline, CDR1 is SGHVT and CDR2 is SQSDAQ. The CDR3 totals 14 residues. CDR3: CASGLTGLQETQYF. The CDR3 nucleotides are TGTGCCAGCGGCCTGACAGGGCTCCAAGAGACCCAGTACTTC.

This clonotype was seen at least ten times. V gene TRBV7-2 combines with J gene TRBJ1-2; 7 bases map to TRBD1. Germline V gene data show CDR1 as SGHTA and CDR2 as FQGNSA. V was clipped by 4 bases and J by 4 bases; unmatched bases: 9. The CDR3 runs to 15 residues. CDR3 sequence: CASSSSRGLSYGYTF. As DNA, the CDR3 is TGTGCCAGCAGCTCCAGTAGGGGGCTTAGCTATGGCTACACCTTC.

CDR3 protein: CASSSSTGNGYTF. DNA of the CDR3: TGTGCCAGCAGCTCCTCAACAGGGAATGGCTACACCTTC. This chain uses TRBV7-8 with TRBJ1-2, with TRBD1 as a possible D gene (6 bases). Germline V CDR1 and CDR2: SGHVS, FQNEAQ. The CDR3 contains 13 residues. Trimming took 4 bases from V and 6 from J, leaving 12 bases between them.

The rearrangement uses TRBV10-3 and TRBJ2-4; perhaps D is TRBD1 or TRBD2 (6 bases each). V shed 1 base and J shed 3 bases, with 13 bases lying between them. Germline V gene sequence: CDR1 ENHRY, CDR2 SYGVKD. CDR3 size: 16 residues. CDR3 bases: TGTGCCATCAGTGAGTTTCGGGGGCCAGACAAAAACATTCAGTACTTC. Protein: CAISEFRGPDKNIQYF.

This chain connects TRBV12-5 to TRBJ2-5; D is unclear. Trimming removed 6 bases from V and 2 bases from J, with 13 bases in between. CDR1 and CDR2 from the germline V gene are LGHNT and FRNRAP. The CDR3 extends over 14 amino acids. In DNA form, the CDR3 reads TGTGCTAGTGGGCGCGACACGTATCAAGAGACCCAGTACTTC. It translates to CASGRDTYQETQYF.

About this clonotype: This may arise from a read error, as a much more abundant clone is one base away. V and J are TRBV7-2 and TRBJ2-7; TRBD1 might be the D (6 bases). The V and J ends lost 8 bases and 2 bases respectively, with 16 bases between them. Germline values: CDR1 SGHTA, CDR2 FQGNSA. The CDR3 runs 14 residues. The CDR3 bases are TGTGCCAGCGGCGCATACAGGGCGACCTACGAGCAGTACTTC. Protein: CASGAYRATYEQYF.

J is TRBJ2-2 and V is TRBV7-9; 8 nucleotides match TRBD2. Germline V gene data show CDR1 as SEHNR and CDR2 as FQNEAQ (reference sequence). The V and J ends lost 4 bases and 5 bases, in that order; junction bases with no gene match: 6. The CDR3 sequence is 15 residues long. For the CDR3, the DNA is TGTGCCAGCAGCTACGGACTAGCATCTACCGGGGAGCTGTTTTTT. It is translated as CASSYGLASTGELFF.

This clonotype was counted many times. The rearrangement links TRBV7-2 to TRBJ2-2; TRBD2 might be the D (6 bases). The V gene's germline CDR1 is SGHTA and CDR2 FQGNSA. V dropped 10 bases and J dropped 1 base, with 16 bases sitting between them. The CDR3 loop spans 15 amino acids. CDR3 DNA sequence: TGTGCCACGAGGAGGGCGGGGCAGAACACCGGGGAGCTGTTTTTT. It translates to CATRRAGQNTGELFF. Filled out from reference TRBV7-2 and TRBJ2-2, the complete variable domain reads GAGVSQSPSNKVTEKGKDVELRCDPISGHTALYWYRQSLGQGLEFLIYFQGNSAPDKSGLPSDRFSAERTGGSVSTLTIQRTQQEDSAVYLCATRRAGQNTGELFFGEGSRLTVL.

There are many counts of this clonotype. The rearrangement joins TRBV7-2 to TRBJ2-1, with 7 nucleotides matching TRBD2. CDR1 and CDR2 (germline): SGHTA, FQGNSA. Germline trimming cut 4 bases from V and 5 bases from J; bases unmatched to any gene: 11. The CDR3 contains 16 residues. CDR3 amino acids: CASSSTLLGGNNEQFF. The CDR3 DNA reads as TGTGCCAGCAGCTCAACCCTTCTGGGGGGGAACAATGAGCAGTTCTTC.

This clonotype was counted at least ten times. The gene calls are TRBV18 and TRBJ2-1; 9 bases map to TRBD1. This CDR3 region has 15 residues. Germline V gene lookup returns CDR1 KGHSH and CDR2 LQKENI. The junction had 6 bases not matched to a gene; V was cut back by 3 bases and J by 6 bases. In DNA, the CDR3 is TGTGCCAGCTCACCCCGGGACAGGGTTAGCAATGAGCAGTTCTTC. Translation: CASSPRDRVSNEQFF.

This clonotype appeared many times. The genes are TRBV24-1 and TRBJ2-5; 10 nucleotides match TRBD1. Germline V gene lookup returns CDR1 KGHDR and CDR2 SFDVKD. The CDR3 is 17 residues long. V was clipped by 3 bases and J by 1 base; unmatched bases: 7. CDR3 nucleotides: TGTGCCACCAGTGATGCGGGACAGGGGAGAAGCCAAGAGACCCAGTACTTC. This codes for CATSDAGQGRSQETQYF.

To note about this clonotype: This sequence is one base from a far larger clone and is likely a read error. J is TRBJ2-5 and V is TRBV7-9; D not resolved. Germline CDR1 SEHNR, CDR2 FQNEAQ (reference sequence). The V end lost 7 bases, the J end lost 1 base, and 4 bases lay between the germline ends. This CDR3 contains 11 residues. CDR3: CASNSQETQYF. In DNA, the CDR3 is TGTGCCAGCAACTCCCAAGAGACCCAGTACTTC.

This clonotype was recorded a few times. The CDR3 loop reads CASSLSRGHTQYF. As DNA, the CDR3 is TGTGCCAGCAGCTTAAGCCGTGGTCATACGCAGTATTTT. The rearrangement uses TRBV7-6 and TRBJ2-3; D is undetermined. V dropped 2 bases and J dropped 7 bases, with 10 bases sitting between them. The CDR3 is 13 residues long. The germline V gene has CDR1 SGHVS and CDR2 FNYEAQ.

The table lists this clonotype with many counts. The V gene is TRBV7-8, the J gene TRBJ2-7; D ambiguous. With 5 bases removed from V and 2 bases from J, the gap between germline ends came to 22 bases. CDR1 and CDR2 (germline): SGHVS, FQNEAQ. This CDR3 contains 17 residues. CDR3 protein: CASSPLGSDEMTYEQYF. As DNA, the CDR3 is TGTGCCAGCAGCCCTCTGGGGTCAGACGAAATGACCTACGAGCAGTACTTC.

V and J are TRBV7-2 and TRBJ1-5, with D unclear. Germline V gene data show CDR1 as SGHTA and CDR2 as FQGNSA. Trimming cost V 2 bases and J 0 bases, with 5 bases left between them. The CDR3 is 14 amino acids. The CDR3 loop is CASSLRFSNQPQHF. Written as DNA, the CDR3 is TGTGCCAGCAGCTTAAGATTTAGCAATCAGCCCCAGCATTTT.

V gene TRBV27 combines with J gene TRBJ1-2, with unresolved D. The CDR3 is 15 amino acids. V was cut by 2 bases and J by 1 base, with 11 bases left in between. CDR1 MNHEY and CDR2 SMNVEV come from the germline V gene (reference sequence). The CDR3 DNA reads as TGTGCCAGCAGTTTACGACGGACGGATAACTATGGCTACACCTTC. This encodes CASSLRRTDNYGYTF.

Ten or more counts support this clonotype. The rearrangement uses TRBV12-3 or TRBV12-4 and TRBJ2-2; unclear D gene. With 4 bases removed from V and 4 bases from J, the gap between germline ends came to 16 bases. This CDR3 has 16 residues. The chain's CDR3 is CASSSIVHKGTGELFF. The CDR3 nucleotides read TGTGCCAGCAGTTCGATTGTGCATAAGGGCACCGGGGAGCTGTTTTTT.